These T cell receptor beta chains were read from a single sample in a study of cytomegalovirus exposure and HLA in healthy donors. Profiling relied on immunoSEQ multiplex PCR, and the TCRdb table lists in-frame clones only, not all of them. Counted here are fewer than 250,000 clones, over 60% occurring once; the ten biggest clones make up over 4%. The sample taken for sequencing was PBMCs. The receptors derive from a man aged 25 to 45 in good health and CMV-seropositive. CDR3s include the opening cysteine and the closing phenylalanine or tryptophan. The D gene is left open where the match is weak. Some rows have no size entry. The others give once, few or many, or a class for an expanded clone.

v_call: TRBV11-3; j_call: TRBJ2-2; d_call: -; clone_size: -; cdr3_aa: CASSLEIGLARNTGELFF; cdr3_nt: TGTGCCAGCAGCTTAGAAATCGGGCTAGCGCGTAACACCGGGGAGCTGTTTTTT
v_call: TRBV19; j_call: TRBJ2-2; d_call: TRBD1; clone_size: -; cdr3_aa: CASISRSGQGRRELFF; cdr3_nt: TGTGCCAGTATCTCACGATCGGGACAGGGACGCAGGGAGCTGTTTTTT
v_call: TRBV27; j_call: TRBJ1-1; d_call: TRBD1; clone_size: -; cdr3_aa: CASSLGQGRTEAFF; cdr3_nt: TGTGCCAGCAGTTTGGGACAGGGAAGAACTGAAGCTTTCTTT
v_call: TRBV2; j_call: TRBJ2-2; d_call: TRBD2; clone_size: -; cdr3_aa: CASSLAGGPRTGELFF; cdr3_nt: TGTGCCAGCAGCCTAGCGGGGGGGCCGAGGACCGGGGAGCTGTTTTTT
v_call: TRBV9; j_call: TRBJ1-2; d_call: -; clone_size: -; cdr3_aa: CASSPGQSATVRYGYTF; cdr3_nt: TGTGCCAGCAGCCCCGGACAGTCGGCAACCGTTCGCTATGGCTACACCTTC
v_call: TRBV15; j_call: TRBJ2-2; d_call: -; clone_size: -; cdr3_aa: CATSRDRFPGELFF; cdr3_nt: TGTGCCACCAGCAGAGATCGTTTCCCCGGGGAGCTGTTTTTT
v_call: TRBV14; j_call: TRBJ2-1; d_call: -; clone_size: -; cdr3_aa: CASSQAGWAATYNEQFF; cdr3_nt: TGTGCCAGCAGCCAAGCTGGCTGGGCCGCAACCTACAATGAGCAGTTCTTC
v_call: TRBV6-1; j_call: TRBJ2-7; d_call: TRBD1; clone_size: -; cdr3_aa: CASSETWTGGYEQYF; cdr3_nt: TGTGCCAGCAGTGAAACTTGGACAGGGGGCTACGAGCAGTACTTC
v_call: TRBV6-6; j_call: TRBJ1-5; d_call: -; clone_size: -; cdr3_aa: CASRGGVGSPNQPQHF; cdr3_nt: TGTGCCAGCCGTGGGGGGGTAGGTTCCCCTAATCAGCCCCAGCATTTT
v_call: TRBV18; j_call: TRBJ1-2; d_call: -; clone_size: -; cdr3_aa: CASLPPTKASYGYTF; cdr3_nt: TGTGCCAGCTTACCACCTACGAAAGCAAGCTATGGCTACACCTTC
v_call: TRBV5-5; j_call: TRBJ1-2; d_call: -; clone_size: -; cdr3_aa: CASSVANSQWGYTF; cdr3_nt: TGTGCCAGCAGCGTGGCAAACTCGCAATGGGGCTACACCTTC
v_call: TRBV4-3; j_call: TRBJ2-7; d_call: TRBD1; clone_size: -; cdr3_aa: CASSQDGQGAYEQYF; cdr3_nt: TGCGCCAGCAGCCAAGATGGGCAGGGGGCGTACGAGCAGTACTTC
v_call: TRBV7-9; j_call: TRBJ2-5; d_call: -; clone_size: -; cdr3_aa: CASSLVGTGETQYF; cdr3_nt: TGTGCCAGCAGCTTGGTGGGAACGGGGGAGACCCAGTACTTC
v_call: TRBV4-1; j_call: TRBJ2-3; d_call: TRBD1; clone_size: -; cdr3_aa: CASSQRTGGYDTQYF; cdr3_nt: TGCGCCAGCAGCCAACGGACAGGGGGCTACGATACGCAGTATTTT
v_call: TRBV7-9; j_call: TRBJ1-2; d_call: TRBD1; clone_size: -; cdr3_aa: CASSSGTAANYGYTF; cdr3_nt: TGTGCCAGCAGCTCCGGGACAGCAGCTAACTATGGCTACACCTTC
v_call: TRBV5-5; j_call: TRBJ2-7; d_call: -; clone_size: few; cdr3_aa: CASSLRLGVAEQYF; cdr3_nt: TGTGCCAGCAGCTTGAGGCTAGGGGTCGCCGAGCAGTACTTC
v_call: TRBV5-1; j_call: TRBJ2-1; d_call: -; clone_size: -; cdr3_aa: CASSLEVSYNEQFF; cdr3_nt: TGCGCCAGCAGCTTGGAAGTTAGCTACAATGAGCAGTTCTTC
v_call: TRBV9; j_call: TRBJ2-5; d_call: TRBD2; clone_size: -; cdr3_aa: CASSAPRGGKETQYF; cdr3_nt: TGTGCCAGCAGCGCCCCCCGGGGGGGAAAAGAGACCCAGTACTTC
v_call: TRBV21-1; j_call: TRBJ2-5; d_call: -; clone_size: once; cdr3_aa: CASSKAQQETQYF; cdr3_nt: TGTGCCAGCAGCAAAGCACAGCAAGAGACCCAGTACTTC
v_call: TRBV5-5; j_call: TRBJ2-1; d_call: TRBD2; clone_size: once; cdr3_aa: CASSRASGGATYNEQFF; cdr3_nt: TGTGCCAGCAGCCGGGCTAGCGGGGGGGCCACCTACAATGAGCAGTTCTTC
v_call: TRBV5-1; j_call: TRBJ1-4; d_call: TRBD1; clone_size: -; cdr3_aa: CASSLGRGPANEKLFF; cdr3_nt: TGCGCCAGCAGCTTGGGGAGGGGGCCGGCTAATGAAAAACTGTTTTTT
v_call: TRBV7-2; j_call: TRBJ1-5; d_call: -; clone_size: -; cdr3_aa: CASSLGSRSPQPQHF; cdr3_nt: TGTGCCAGCAGCTTAGGTAGCCGTTCGCCTCAGCCCCAGCATTTT
v_call: TRBV29-1; j_call: TRBJ2-7; d_call: -; clone_size: -; cdr3_aa: CSVKAGSIYEQYF; cdr3_nt: TGCAGCGTCAAAGCCGGGAGCATCTACGAGCAGTACTTC
v_call: TRBV7-9; j_call: TRBJ2-3; d_call: -; clone_size: few; cdr3_aa: CASKIQDSITDTQYF; cdr3_nt: TGTGCCAGCAAGATCCAGGACAGCATTACAGATACGCAGTATTTT
v_call: TRBV6-6; j_call: TRBJ1-3; d_call: -; clone_size: -; cdr3_aa: CASRQDTYSGNTIYF; cdr3_nt: TGTGCCAGCCGCCAGGACACCTATTCTGGAAACACCATATATTTT
v_call: TRBV28; j_call: TRBJ1-2; d_call: -; clone_size: -; cdr3_aa: CATQPGIGYTF; cdr3_nt: TGTGCCACCCAGCCAGGGATTGGCTACACCTTC
v_call: TRBV6-6; j_call: TRBJ1-6; d_call: -; clone_size: -; cdr3_aa: CASSYPTSSPLHF; cdr3_nt: TGTGCCAGCAGTTACCCCACGAGCTCACCCCTCCACTTT
v_call: TRBV11-2; j_call: TRBJ2-2; d_call: TRBD2; clone_size: few; cdr3_aa: CASSLTSGGLNTGELFF; cdr3_nt: TGTGCCAGCAGCCTGACTAGCGGGGGGCTGAACACCGGGGAGCTGTTTTTT
v_call: TRBV5-3; j_call: TRBJ2-5; d_call: TRBD2; clone_size: few; cdr3_aa: CARTIEREGYPRKETQYF; cdr3_nt: TGTGCCAGAACTATTGAGCGGGAGGGCTATCCCCGAAAAGAGACCCAGTACTTC
v_call: TRBV7-3; j_call: TRBJ2-5; d_call: -; clone_size: -; cdr3_aa: CASSEDQETQYF; cdr3_nt: TGTGCCAGCAGCGAGGATCAAGAGACCCAGTACTTC
v_call: TRBV28; j_call: TRBJ1-2; d_call: TRBD1; clone_size: -; cdr3_aa: CASSGQGNYGYTF; cdr3_nt: TGTGCCAGCAGTGGACAGGGGAACTATGGCTACACCTTC
v_call: TRBV30; j_call: TRBJ2-5; d_call: -; clone_size: -; cdr3_aa: CAWNRGEGTQYF; cdr3_nt: TGTGCCTGGAATCGCGGTGAAGGGACCCAGTACTTC
v_call: TRBV9; j_call: TRBJ1-1; d_call: TRBD1; clone_size: once; cdr3_aa: CASSGTGGNTEAFF; cdr3_nt: TGTGCCAGCAGCGGAACAGGGGGAAACACTGAAGCTTTCTTT
v_call: TRBV6-1; j_call: TRBJ1-1; d_call: -; clone_size: -; cdr3_aa: CASSESSTLNTEAFF; cdr3_nt: TGTGCCAGCAGTGAAAGTAGTACCTTGAACACTGAAGCTTTCTTT
v_call: TRBV7-3; j_call: TRBJ2-3; d_call: TRBD1; clone_size: -; cdr3_aa: CASSLTPTGGEDTQYF; cdr3_nt: TGTGCCAGCAGCTTAACTCCGACAGGGGGAGAAGATACGCAGTATTTT
v_call: TRBV2; j_call: TRBJ1-5; d_call: TRBD1; clone_size: -; cdr3_aa: CASMGGQGSRPQHF; cdr3_nt: TGTGCCAGCATGGGGGGACAGGGGAGTCGGCCCCAGCATTTT
v_call: TRBV7-3; j_call: TRBJ2-3; d_call: TRBD2; clone_size: -; cdr3_aa: CASSIGLAGATDTQYF; cdr3_nt: TGTGCCAGCAGCATAGGACTAGCGGGGGCCACAGATACGCAGTATTTT
v_call: TRBV27; j_call: TRBJ1-6; d_call: TRBD1; clone_size: -; cdr3_aa: CASSLQGAAYNSPLHF; cdr3_nt: TGTGCCAGCAGCCTCCAGGGGGCCGCCTATAATTCACCCCTCCACTTT
v_call: TRBV5-1; j_call: TRBJ1-1; d_call: -; clone_size: -; cdr3_aa: CASSLEPLRGDTEAFF; cdr3_nt: TGCGCCAGCAGCTTGGAACCCCTTCGGGGGGACACTGAAGCTTTCTTT
v_call: TRBV7-2; j_call: TRBJ2-1; d_call: -; clone_size: few; cdr3_aa: CASSPGLF; cdr3_nt: TGTGCCAGCAGCCCAGGCCTCTTC
v_call: TRBV5-1; j_call: TRBJ2-1; d_call: TRBD2; clone_size: few; cdr3_aa: CASNSAGEPGEQFF; cdr3_nt: TGCGCCAGCAATTCCGCGGGAGAACCCGGTGAGCAGTTCTTC